This T cell receptor (beta chain) was documented in a study of kidney transplant recipient with SARS-CoV-2 infection. Germline V gene sequence: CDR1 KGHSY, CDR2 FQNENV. The CDR3 length is 17 residues. TCRdb reprocessed the reads via MiXCR and lists one record per CDR3 protein. The data contain about 250,000 distinct CDR3 sequences, around 26% of them seen just once; the ten biggest clones take up roughly 7.3%. In this sample, this clonotype turned up once. An end of the junction differs from the germline gene, which may be a read error. This chain links TRBV16 with TRBJ1-2; no clear D. The receptor's source is a young adult male patient who had COVID-19 and was a kidney transplant recipient. Some T cells could come from the graft donor. Sequencing was performed on a blood sample, taken at baseline and between days 110 and 120 from a kidney transplant recipient. The CDR3 nucleotides read TGTGCCAGCAGCCGGCTGGTGGTCGTTAGAAAGACCTATGGCTACGCCTTC. Amino acid sequence: CASSRLVVVRKTYGYAF.